The subject of this entry is one T cell receptor (beta chain). The junction differs from germline at one of its ends, possibly a read error. Low-dose radiotherapy, low-dose cyclophosphamide, aspirin, ipilimumab and nivolumab were all given to the donors. TRAV- and TRBV-specific primers were used for first-strand cDNA, which covered alpha and beta chains. Both a constant-region primer and a V-primer adapter served to amplify TCRs across 15 to 25 PCR cycles. TCRdb re-called the reads through MiXCR, storing one row per CDR3 protein. The top ten clones hold about 6.7% of a sample with over 7,500 distinct CDR3 sequences, 69% of them seen once. The data are from a study of low-dose radiotherapy and immunotherapy resistance in tumors. In the study overall: While receiving nivolumab 240 mg every two weeks, patients also received ipilimumab 1 mg/kg every six weeks, both intravenously. Patients were on oral aspirin 300 mg taken daily for four cycles from cycle 1 day 1.

This CDR3 contains 13 residues. The germline V gene has CDR1 SGHVS and CDR2 FQNEAQ. The V call is TRBV7-8, the J call TRBJ1-1, with TRBD1 as a possible D gene (6 bases). The receptor comes from a human donor with advanced metastatic prostate, ovarian, gallbladder or colorectal cancer (not recorded which). This table probably holds off-target reads from a library built for another chain. The CDR3: CASNLGGWTEAFF. CDR3 in DNA: TGTGCCAGCAACTTAGGGGGGTGGACTGAAGCTTTCTTT.